The rows below give T cell receptor beta chains drawn from one sample of a study of CD8 T cells in ankylosing spondylitis. Via MiXCR, TCRdb re-called the 5' RACE reads, giving one row per CDR3 protein. The sample yields 220,000 or so distinct CDR3 sequences, around 18% seen once. Material for sequencing was blood, either unsorted or a sorted T cell fraction (not recorded which). The source is a male donor with ankylosing spondylitis. CDR3s leave out the opening cysteine and the closing phenylalanine or tryptophan. The order of the fields is J gene, V gene, CDR3 protein.

J gene: TRBJ1-5
V gene: TRBV25-1
CDR3 protein: ASSAGGWGNQPQH

J gene: TRBJ2-7
V gene: TRBV4-1
CDR3 protein: ASSQGRGTSYEQY

J gene: TRBJ2-7
V gene: TRBV13
CDR3 protein: ASSPRGVNEQY

J gene: TRBJ1-1
V gene: TRBV11-2
CDR3 protein: ASSLGWDNPRGEDTEAF

J gene: TRBJ2-7
V gene: TRBV7-9
CDR3 protein: ASSHRDAYEQY

J gene: TRBJ1-2
V gene: TRBV29-1
CDR3 protein: SAQGALNYGYT

J gene: TRBJ1-2
V gene: TRBV11-1
CDR3 protein: ASSLGKSQTGVNYGYT

J gene: TRBJ2-1
V gene: TRBV3-1
CDR3 protein: ASSSDQGYSSYNEQF

J gene: TRBJ1-1
V gene: TRBV3-1
CDR3 protein: ASRPNYPANTEAF

J gene: TRBJ2-3
V gene: TRBV9
CDR3 protein: ASSVEGGRDTQY

J gene: TRBJ2-1
V gene: TRBV7-9
CDR3 protein: ASSLQTSADEQF

J gene: TRBJ1-1
V gene: TRBV27
CDR3 protein: ASSPWTGGPNTEAF

J gene: TRBJ1-1
V gene: TRBV3-1
CDR3 protein: ASSQGGAGTEAF

J gene: TRBJ2-1
V gene: TRBV19
CDR3 protein: ASSIVGSPYNEQF

J gene: TRBJ2-4
V gene: TRBV7-9
CDR3 protein: ASSLGTGMNIQY

J gene: TRBJ2-5
V gene: TRBV5-1
CDR3 protein: ASSLEGTGMETQY

J gene: TRBJ2-1
V gene: TRBV4-1
CDR3 protein: ASSQPTSGAFEQF

J gene: TRBJ2-7
V gene: TRBV20-1
CDR3 protein: SARDLNSVSGALYEQY

J gene: TRBJ1-5
V gene: TRBV27
CDR3 protein: ASSPGQGINQPQH

J gene: TRBJ1-3
V gene: TRBV2
CDR3 protein: ASSPRQGKGNTIY

J gene: TRBJ1-1
V gene: TRBV4-1
CDR3 protein: ASSQASMNTEAF

J gene: TRBJ2-7
V gene: TRBV7-9
CDR3 protein: ASSSPGSYEQY

J gene: TRBJ1-2
V gene: TRBV4-1
CDR3 protein: ASSQDLTYGYT

J gene: TRBJ2-7
V gene: TRBV30
CDR3 protein: AWSVAAGISYEQY

J gene: TRBJ2-1
V gene: TRBV13
CDR3 protein: ASSYGQFDNEQF

J gene: TRBJ1-1
V gene: TRBV6-1
CDR3 protein: ASKLPGHDTEAF

J gene: TRBJ2-6
V gene: TRBV4-3
CDR3 protein: ASSRLRDSGANVLT

J gene: TRBJ1-1
V gene: TRBV19
CDR3 protein: ASSNFGTEAF

J gene: TRBJ2-7
V gene: TRBV5-1
CDR3 protein: ASSLAGLAIYEQY

J gene: TRBJ1-5
V gene: TRBV10-2
CDR3 protein: ASTDSNQPQH

J gene: TRBJ1-1
V gene: TRBV7-8
CDR3 protein: ASSAGAALIKDTEAF

J gene: TRBJ1-1
V gene: TRBV28
CDR3 protein: ASSLWTGGLSAF

J gene: TRBJ1-1
V gene: TRBV7-3
CDR3 protein: ASSQQGYETEAF

J gene: TRBJ2-1
V gene: TRBV30
CDR3 protein: AWALFKGNEQF

J gene: TRBJ1-1
V gene: TRBV9
CDR3 protein: ASSPGKNTEAF

J gene: TRBJ2-3
V gene: TRBV7-9
CDR3 protein: ASSFPGNTDTQY

J gene: TRBJ1-1
V gene: TRBV7-9
CDR3 protein: ASSSQNIGAF

J gene: TRBJ2-3
V gene: TRBV20-1
CDR3 protein: SATNLAQGAPTMDTQY

J gene: TRBJ1-2
V gene: TRBV7-8
CDR3 protein: ASSLGGGSGGYT

J gene: TRBJ2-7
V gene: TRBV6-1
CDR3 protein: ASSRTAGVAGPSSYEQY

J gene: TRBJ1-1
V gene: TRBV30
CDR3 protein: AWSPPGTGLNTEAF

J gene: TRBJ2-7
V gene: TRBV11-1
CDR3 protein: ASSSSLYEQY

J gene: TRBJ2-1
V gene: TRBV11-1
CDR3 protein: ASSSRVGGEQF

J gene: TRBJ2-4
V gene: TRBV13
CDR3 protein: ASSLYGGSAKNIQY

J gene: TRBJ1-5
V gene: TRBV4-2
CDR3 protein: ASSQPTGEGGQPQH

J gene: TRBJ1-2
V gene: TRBV12-3/TRBV12-4
CDR3 protein: ASGLPKAPDGYT

J gene: TRBJ2-3
V gene: TRBV11-2
CDR3 protein: ASSPIWGDRAITDTQY

J gene: TRBJ2-7
V gene: TRBV25-1
CDR3 protein: ASNTGPYEQY

J gene: TRBJ2-1
V gene: TRBV7-6
CDR3 protein: ASSLFAGSYNEQF

J gene: TRBJ2-1
V gene: TRBV9
CDR3 protein: ASSVGGQKGNEQF

J gene: TRBJ2-7
V gene: TRBV12-3/TRBV12-4
CDR3 protein: ASSFGLAFGEQY

J gene: TRBJ2-1
V gene: TRBV15
CDR3 protein: ATSPYPSNEQF

J gene: TRBJ2-7
V gene: TRBV7-9
CDR3 protein: ASSNDRSYEQY

J gene: TRBJ2-3
V gene: TRBV6-2/TRBV6-3
CDR3 protein: ASRGTDTQY

J gene: TRBJ1-3
V gene: TRBV6-1
CDR3 protein: ASSGTSGNTIY

J gene: TRBJ2-2
V gene: TRBV28
CDR3 protein: ASSLGERLTGELF

J gene: TRBJ2-1
V gene: TRBV28
CDR3 protein: ASSFLSSYNEQF